These 18 T cell receptor beta chains share one sample of origin, sequenced in a study of blood T cell repertoires in COVID-19. Only in-frame clones appear in the TCRdb table, and some are missing; sequencing was by immunoSEQ multiplex PCR. The table records about 160,000 clones, approximately 83% of them present only once. The material sequenced was peripheral blood. These receptors all stem from a woman aged 80 or over with active or convalescent COVID-19.

This clone has a single count. The identical CDR3 is also encoded by other nucleotide sequences in the sample. The rearrangement links TRBV29-1 to TRBJ2-3; the match to TRBD1 covers 9 bases. The CDR3 covers 12 residues. The V segment lost 6 bases and the J segment 6 bases; nucleotides outside the gene matches: 4. The germline gives CDR1 SQVTM, CDR2 ANQGSEA. CDR3 sequence (DNA): TGCAGCGTGGGACAGGGCGGGGATACGCAGTATTTT. Translating gives CSVGQGGDTQYF.

The chain is built from TRBV3-1 (or the pseudogene TRBV3-2) and TRBJ2-2; 7 bases map to TRBD1. This CDR3 has 24 residues. Looked up from germline, CDR1 is LGHDT and CDR2 is YNNKEL (reference sequence). V gave up 3 bases and J gave up 0 bases; unmatched junction bases: 28. The chain's CDR3 is CASSHRQGLPRLGMATANTGELFF. CDR3 DNA sequence: TGTGCCAGCAGCCACCGACAGGGTCTACCCCGACTTGGGATGGCGACTGCGAACACCGGGGAGCTGTTTTTT.

This chain connects TRBV7-9 to TRBJ2-7; tentative D call: TRBD1 (5 bases). The germline CDR1 and CDR2 sequences are SEHNR and FQNEAQ (reference sequence). This CDR3 is 14 amino acids long. Between the trimmed V and J ends, which lost 7 bases and 5 bases, there was a span of 18 bases. CDR3 DNA sequence: TGTGCCAGCACCCTCCCGGGCAGGGCCCACGAGCAGTACTTC. It is translated as CASTLPGRAHEQYF.

The chain combines TRBV7-2 with TRBJ1-1; 9 bases align to TRBD1. CDR1 is SGHTA, CDR2 FQGNSA, per germline. V shed 2 bases, J shed 4 bases, and the junction held 2 bases outside the gene matches. The CDR3 sequence is 14 residues long. CDR3 in amino acids: CASSLNRGLTEAFF. The CDR3 DNA reads TGTGCCAGCAGCTTAAACAGGGGGCTCACTGAAGCTTTCTTT. The full variable domain, in which reference TRBV7-2 and TRBJ1-1 provide the parts outside the CDR3, is GAGVSQSPSNKVTEKGKDVELRCDPISGHTALYWYRQSLGQGLEFLIYFQGNSAPDKSGLPSDRFSAERTGGSVSTLTIQRTQQEDSAVYLCASSLNRGLTEAFFGQGTRLTVV.

This chain links TRBV7-2 with TRBJ2-2, with D hard to call. The CDR3 contains 12 residues. Germline lookup yields CDR1 SGHTA and CDR2 FQGNSA. Trimming pared 5 bases from V and 7 bases from J, leaving 8 bases between. The CDR3 is CASSAYGGELFF. The CDR3 nucleotides are TGTGCCAGCAGCGCCTACGGCGGGGAGCTGTTTTTT.

This sequence joins TRBV10-3 and TRBJ2-5; possible D gene TRBD1, 6 bases. The germline gives CDR1 ENHRY, CDR2 SYGVKD. Between the trimmed V and J ends, which lost 4 bases and 2 bases, there was a span of 11 bases. This CDR3 is 14 amino acids long. CDR3 in amino acids: CAISGGQAQETQYF. CDR3 in DNA: TGTGCCATCAGTGGGGGGCAGGCTCAAGAGACCCAGTACTTC.

CDR3 in amino acids: CAWRRGAGANVLTF. CDR3 nucleotides: TGTGCCTGGAGGCGGGGGGCAGGGGCCAACGTCCTGACTTTC. The chain joins TRBV30 to TRBJ2-6; 8 bases fit TRBD2. This CDR3 spans 14 amino acids. The germline CDR1 and CDR2 sequences are GTSNPN and SVGIG (reference sequence). After removal of 3 bases from V and 4 bases from J, the junction contained 2 bases not matched to a gene.

This rearrangement joins TRBV7-9 to TRBJ1-2, with D hard to call. V lost 1 base, J lost 4 bases, and 10 bases lay in between. The CDR3 sequence is 14 residues long. The germline CDR1 and CDR2 sequences are SEHNR and FQNEAQ (reference sequence). The CDR3 sequence is CASSLDSRFYGYTF. As DNA, the CDR3 is TGTGCCAGCAGCTTAGACAGCCGGTTCTATGGCTACACCTTC.

The chain uses TRBV5-4 and TRBJ2-7; D perhaps matches TRBD2 (5 bases). Germline CDR1 reads SGHNT; CDR2 reads YYREEE (reference sequence). Trimming stripped 7 bases from V and 0 bases from J, with 11 bases between. The CDR3 runs to 13 residues. DNA of the CDR3: TGTGCCAGCCGTCCGGCGGGCTCCTACGAGCAGTACTTC. It translates to CASRPAGSYEQYF.

The chain has TRBV27 and TRBJ2-6, with D possibly matching TRBD2 (6 bases). Trimming stripped 3 bases from V and 0 bases from J, with 18 bases between. There are 19 residues in the CDR3. The germline V gene encodes CDR1 MNHEY and CDR2 SMNVEV (reference sequence). The CDR3 DNA follows: TGTGCCAGCAGTTTGATTCAGGGAGGCCGCAGCTCTGGGGCCAACGTCCTGACTTTC. Its translation is CASSLIQGGRSSGANVLTF.

The chain recombines TRBV2 with TRBJ1-5; 11 bases map to TRBD1. The CDR3 has 16 residues. Germline V gene data show CDR1 as SNHLY and CDR2 as FYNNEI. Trimming took 6 bases from V and 6 from J; bases not matched to a gene: 10. The CDR3 spells CASSDGQGALSQPQHF. CDR3 DNA: TGTGCCAGCAGCGATGGACAGGGGGCTTTAAGTCAGCCCCAGCATTTT.

The chain combines TRBV25-1 with TRBJ1-2; D is possibly TRBD1 (6 bases). V lost 8 bases and J 11 bases, leaving 12 bases between the germline ends. Germline V gives CDR1 MGHDK, CDR2 SYGVNS. The CDR3 contains 10 residues. The DNA for the CDR3 is TGTGCCAGCGGGGGACACGTATACACCTTC. Translation gives CASGGHVYTF.

The CDR3 loop is CASSQETGENQPQHF. DNA for the CDR3: TGTGCCAGCAGCCAAGAGACAGGGGAGAATCAGCCCCAGCATTTT. The chain joins TRBV3-1 (or the pseudogene TRBV3-2) to TRBJ1-5, with 8 bases fitting TRBD1. The J segment lost 4 bases and the V segment lost 0 bases, leaving 2 bases of the junction unmatched. The length of the CDR3 is 15 residues. Germline V CDR1 and CDR2: LGHDT, YNNKEL (reference sequence).

V gene TRBV4-3 combines with J gene TRBJ1-2; a possible D gene is TRBD1 (6 bases). The CDR3 length is 13 residues. The germline CDR1 and CDR2 sequences are LGHNA and YSLEER. Trimming removed 5 bases from V and 4 bases from J, with 11 bases in between. CDR3 loop: CASSSETGYGYTF. CDR3 coding DNA: TGCGCCAGCAGCTCAGAGACAGGCTATGGCTACACCTTC.

The genes are TRBV5-4 and TRBJ1-3, with D possibly matching TRBD1 (5 bases). Germline-derived CDR1 and CDR2 are SGHNT and YYREEE (reference sequence). V lost 3 bases, J lost 0 bases, and 16 bases lay in between. The CDR3 is 17 residues long. The CDR3 DNA reads TGTGCCAGCAGCTCGGCGGGGCAGACCTACTCTGGAAACACCATATATTTT. Translated: CASSSAGQTYSGNTIYF.

The count of this clone is one. V usage is TRBV14 and J usage is TRBJ1-6; possible D gene TRBD1, 5 bases. CDR1 is SGHDN and CDR2 is FVKESK in the germline V gene. CDR3 length: 12 amino acids. The germline V and J ends were trimmed by 8 bases and 11 bases, with 13 bases remaining between them. CDR3 coding DNA: TGTGCCAGCCGGCGGGGGGGGGCACCCCTCCACTTT. Amino acid sequence: CASRRGGAPLHF.

This chain uses TRBV2 with TRBJ2-1; tentatively, D is TRBD1 (5 bases). In germline, CDR1 is SNHLY, CDR2 FYNNEI. CDR3 length equals 13 residues. Deletions cut 4 bases from V and 7 bases from J, with 11 bases between. The CDR3 loop is CASSVQVINEQFF. The DNA of the CDR3 is TGTGCCAGCAGTGTACAGGTGATTAATGAGCAGTTCTTC.

The V call is TRBV5-6, the J call TRBJ2-2, with D uncertain. The CDR3 runs 14 residues. CDR1 is SGHDT and CDR2 is YYEEEE in the germline V gene. V lost 0 bases and J 3 bases, leaving 6 bases between the germline ends. The DNA for the CDR3 is TGTGCCAGCAGCTTGGGTTCTTACACCGGGGAGCTGTTTTTT. This translates into CASSLGSYTGELFF. The full variable domain, in which reference TRBV5-6 and TRBJ2-2 provide the parts outside the CDR3, is DAGVTQSPTHLIKTRGQQVTLRCSPKSGHDTVSWYQQALGQGPQFIFQYYEEEERQRGNFPDRFSGHQFPNYSSELNVNALLLGDSALYLCASSLGSYTGELFFGEGSRLTVL.